A selection of T cell receptor beta chains follows, all from one sample in a study of CXCR4 blockade with PD-1 therapy in pancreatic cancer. Generated by immunoSEQ multiplex PCR, the TCRdb table keeps only in-frame clones and is missing some. The sample has fewer than 3,500 clones, about 40% seen once; the top ten hold 25% to 30%. Sequenced material: tumor tissue. These receptors were collected from a human donor with pancreatic ductal adenocarcinoma. The CDR3 runs from the conserved cysteine through the conserved F or W. The D gene is left open where the match is weak. Where a row states a size, it is once, few, many or the class of an expanded clone; other rows omit it.

d_gene	v_gene	j_gene	abundance	CDR3nt	CDR3aa
TRBD1	TRBV9	TRBJ1-2	.	TGTGCCACCGGACAGGGTCATAACTATGGCTACACCTTC	CATGQGHNYGYTF
.	TRBV7-5	TRBJ2-3	medium-sized	TGTGCCAGCAGCTTGTTCGGACAGATCATTACAGATACGCAGTATTTT	CASSLFGQIITDTQYF
.	TRBV11-3	TRBJ1-1	few	TGTGCCAGCAGCCCCCCTAGGGGCCGAAACACTGAAGCTTTCTTT	CASSPPRGRNTEAFF
.	TRBV29-1	TRBJ2-1	.	TGCAGCGTGAAAGGACAGACGTACAATGAGCAGTTCTTC	CSVKGQTYNEQFF
TRBD1	TRBV6-7	TRBJ2-7	few	TGTGCCAGCAGTCCTGCAGGGGGCGGATTGAGTGAGCAGTACTTC	CASSPAGGGLSEQYF
TRBD2	TRBV28	TRBJ2-7	.	TGTGCCAGCAGTTCGAGCGGGGAGGTCTCCTACGAGCAGTACTTC	CASSSSGEVSYEQYF
.	TRBV28	TRBJ2-5	few	TGTGCCAGCAGTTTCCAGGGTGGCCTGGTGACCCAGTACTTC	CASSFQGGLVTQYF
.	TRBV18	TRBJ2-3	.	TGTGCCAGCTCACGGGACAACACAGATACGCAGTATTTT	CASSRDNTDTQYF
.	TRBV28	TRBJ1-1	.	TGTGCCAGCAACTCCGCGTTGAACACTGAAGCTTTCTTT	CASNSALNTEAFF
TRBD1	TRBV30	TRBJ1-2	.	TGTGCCTGGAGTACGGGAGGGGGCGGCGGCTACACCTTC	CAWSTGGGGGYTF
.	TRBV6-7	TRBJ2-2	.	TGTGCCAGCAGTTCGGGTGGGTTGTTGACCGGGGAGCTGTTTTTT	CASSSGGLLTGELFF
.	TRBV19	TRBJ2-2	.	TGTGCCAGTAGTATCGAGGCAGGGGATAACGGGGAGCTGTTTTTT	CASSIEAGDNGELFF
.	TRBV29-1	TRBJ2-3	.	TGCAGCGTGGAAGGGGGGCTAAGGACAGATACGCAGTATTTT	CSVEGGLRTDTQYF
.	TRBV18	TRBJ2-7	.	TGTGCCAGCTCACCCGCCCCGGGGTTGAGCTCCTACGAGCAGTACTTC	CASSPAPGLSSYEQYF
TRBD1	TRBV10-2	TRBJ2-2	.	TGCGCCAGCACCCGGACAGGGAACACCGGGGAGCTGTTTTTT	CASTRTGNTGELFF
.	TRBV6-8	TRBJ2-2	medium-sized	TGTGCCAGCACCTCCGGGACATTTAACACCGGGGAGCTGTTTTTT	CASTSGTFNTGELFF
TRBD1	TRBV6-8	TRBJ1-6	medium-sized	TGTGCCAGCAGTTACTCGACCAGGGGGAGTAATAATTCACCCCTCCACTTT	CASSYSTRGSNNSPLHF
.	TRBV29-1	TRBJ1-2	.	TGCAGCGTTGAGACAGACCTCTATGGCTACACCTTC	CSVETDLYGYTF
.	TRBV19	TRBJ2-7	.	TGTGCCAGTAGTATAGGTATGGTCAGCTCCTACGAGCAGTACTTC	CASSIGMVSSYEQYF
TRBD2	TRBV15	TRBJ2-5	.	TGTGCCACCAGCGGCTCGACTAGCGGGCAAGAGACCCAGTACTTC	CATSGSTSGQETQYF
.	TRBV29-1	TRBJ1-5	.	TGCAGCGCAATTTCGAGGGGCGGACAGCCCCAGCATTTT	CSAISRGGQPQHF
.	TRBV6-7	TRBJ2-2	.	TGTGCCAGCAGTTACTCCGGGGTTGGATGGAACACCGGGGAGCTGTTTTTT	CASSYSGVGWNTGELFF
.	TRBV1	TRBJ2-1	few	TGCGCCAGCAGCCTAAGAGGGACAGACAATGAGCAGTTCTTC	CASSLRGTDNEQFF
.	TRBV19	TRBJ2-3	.	TGTGCCAGTAACCCTTCGGTCAGAGCAGATACGCAGTATTTT	CASNPSVRADTQYF
.	TRBV7-6	TRBJ1-3	few	TGTGCCGGACTAGACAGAGCCTCTGGAAACACCATATATTTT	CAGLDRASGNTIYF
TRBD1	TRBV15	TRBJ1-5	.	TGTGCCACCAGCAGCGAACTCGGGACAGAGAATCAGCCCCAGCATTTT	CATSSELGTENQPQHF
TRBD1	TRBV6-8	TRBJ1-5	few	TGTGCCAGCAAGGGACAGGGCAATCAGCCCCAGCATTTT	CASKGQGNQPQHF
TRBD2	TRBV11-3	TRBJ2-1	.	TGTGCCAGCACTCAAACAGCGGGGATCTACAATGAGCAGTTCTTC	CASTQTAGIYNEQFF
TRBD2	TRBV19	TRBJ2-3	once	TGTGCCAGTAACCCAAGCGGGGGGGTCCAAGATACGCAGTATTTT	CASNPSGGVQDTQYF
TRBD1	TRBV25-1	TRBJ1-1	large	TGTGCCAGCTCCAGGACAGGGCCGGACACTGAAGCTTTCTTT	CASSRTGPDTEAFF
.	TRBV6-7	TRBJ1-5	.	TGTGCCAGCAGTTACTCAGCAGGGCGTCAGCCCCAGCATTTT	CASSYSAGRQPQHF
TRBD2	TRBV18	TRBJ2-2	.	TGTGCCAGCTCACCTGCCGGGACTAGCAGGTCCGGGGAGCTGTTTTTT	CASSPAGTSRSGELFF
.	TRBV11-3	TRBJ1-2	medium-sized	TGTGCCAGCAGCTTCAGATCAGGGTACTATGGCTACACCTTC	CASSFRSGYYGYTF
.	TRBV6-7	TRBJ1-2	few	TGTGCCAGCAGTGAACGTAGTCCAGGGCGTTATGGCTACACCTTC	CASSERSPGRYGYTF
TRBD1	TRBV9	TRBJ1-6	few	TGTGCCAGCAGCGTAGACGGTCGCGATGTAGTGGACAGGGTATCGGCACCCCTCCACTTT	CASSVDGRDVVDRVSAPLHF
TRBD2	TRBV30	TRBJ2-6	.	TGTGCCTGGAGTGTAACGGGGGGAGGGGCTGGGGCCAACGTCCTGACTTTC	CAWSVTGGGAGANVLTF
.	TRBV15	TRBJ2-4	.	TGTGCCACCAGCAACGACAGGCTGACTACGGCCATTCAGTACTTC	CATSNDRLTTAIQYF
TRBD1	TRBV5-1	TRBJ1-6	.	TGCGCCAGCAGCTTTTCTGGGACAGGCTCGTATCATTCACCCCTCCACTTT	CASSFSGTGSYHSPLHF
.	TRBV30	TRBJ1-6	few	TGTGCCTGGAGTGTAAGCCTAGGGGGAGATGCACCCCTCCACTTT	CAWSVSLGGDAPLHF
TRBD2	TRBV19	TRBJ2-3	.	TGTGCCAGTAGTATAAGGCTAGCGGGGGGCAGCACAGATACGCAGTATTTT	CASSIRLAGGSTDTQYF
.	TRBV28	TRBJ2-3	few	TGTGCCAGCAGTTTAGGGTTTATGGGCACAGATACGCAGTATTTT	CASSLGFMGTDTQYF
.	TRBV6-8	TRBJ1-5	few	TGTGCCAGCAGTTACACAGGTCGGAATCAGCCCCAGCATTTT	CASSYTGRNQPQHF
.	TRBV6-8	TRBJ1-6	.	TGTGCCAGCAGTTACTCGCGCCAACGGGCAGGGCGGTTATCACCCCTCCACTTT	CASSYSRQRAGRLSPLHF
.	TRBV19	TRBJ2-3	.	TGTGCCAGTAGTATAGGGGTCCCGGGGGCAGATACGCAGTATTTT	CASSIGVPGADTQYF
.	TRBV29-1	TRBJ2-7	few	TGCAGCGTTGAAGGCACTCTTTTTTCCGACGAGCAGTACTTC	CSVEGTLFSDEQYF
.	TRBV19	TRBJ2-5	.	TGTGCCAGTAGTATAGGTGGTTGGGAGACCCAGTACTTC	CASSIGGWETQYF
.	TRBV18	TRBJ2-7	.	TGTGCCAGCTCATTCCCCGGGAAGCCCTACGAGCAGTACTTC	CASSFPGKPYEQYF
.	TRBV19	TRBJ2-2	.	TGTGCCAGTAGTTGGACTCATGGAGGGGAGCTGTTTTTT	CASSWTHGGELFF
.	TRBV28	TRBJ2-3	.	TGTGCCAGCAGTTGGGTGGGGGGCCAGAAAGATACGCAGTATTTT	CASSWVGGQKDTQYF
.	TRBV28	TRBJ2-5	once	TGTGCCAGCAACGCACCGGGACGCGGAGAGACCCAGTACTTC	CASNAPGRGETQYF
.	TRBV6-8	TRBJ2-5	few	TGTGCCAGCAGTTACGGGGGGGGGCGAAGAGAGACCCAGTACTTC	CASSYGGGRRETQYF
.	TRBV29-1	TRBJ2-7	.	TGCAGCGTTGAAGTTGAGGCAGGGAGCGAGCAGTACTTC	CSVEVEAGSEQYF
.	TRBV18	TRBJ1-3	.	TGTGCCAGCTCACCACCTGTTGGGTCAGGAAACACCATATATTTT	CASSPPVGSGNTIYF
.	TRBV11-3	TRBJ2-5	.	TGTGCCAGCAGCTTAGAGGTAGCGAGAAACCAAGAGATCCAGTACTTC	CASSLEVARNQEIQYF
.	TRBV6-7	TRBJ2-7	few	TGTGCCAGCAGTGAAGGGTGGGAGCAGTACTTC	CASSEGWEQYF